The next 27 T cell receptor beta chains were all read from a single sample in a study of beta chain features in type 1 diabetes. Expressed TCRB transcripts were sequenced after all isolated RNA was converted to cDNA. The table came from immunoSEQ multiplex PCR; TCRdb's copy has only in-frame clones and leaves some out. The sample consists of around 190,000 clones, 13% of them appearing once. The sample was central memory CD4+ T cells from blood. Receptor source: a woman aged 18-29 years in good health.

The rearrangement joins TRBV14 to TRBJ1-1, with 7 nucleotides matching TRBD1. The CDR3 is made up of 13 amino acids. Germline V gene lookup returns CDR1 SGHDN and CDR2 FVKESK. V gave up 4 bases and J gave up 5 bases; unmatched junction bases: 4. CDR3 in DNA: TGTGCCAGCAGCCGGCAGGGGGATACTGAAGCTTTCTTT. As protein: CASSRQGDTEAFF.

This clone turned up a few times. The CDR3 DNA reads TGTGCCAGCAGTGGGACAGGGGTAGAGACCCAGTACTTC. Residues: CASSGTGVETQYF. The chain employs TRBV2 and TRBJ2-5; 9 bases line up with TRBD1. The CDR3 is made up of 13 amino acids. V trimming: 4 bases; J trimming: 4 bases; junction bases outside the gene matches: 1. The V gene's germline CDR1 is SNHLY and CDR2 FYNNEI.

The rearrangement joins TRBV7-2 to TRBJ1-1, with 8 bases matching TRBD1. This CDR3 contains 14 residues. Germline loops: CDR1 SGHTA, CDR2 FQGNSA. The V and J ends lost 2 bases and 3 bases, in that order; junction bases with no gene match: 2. The CDR3, as DNA: TGTGCCAGCAGCTTACAGGGGGCAGACACTGAAGCTTTCTTT. This gives the protein CASSLQGADTEAFF.

The gene calls are TRBV7-2 and TRBJ2-7, with D maybe TRBD2 (6 bases). The V gene lost 10 bases and the J gene lost 4 bases, with 17 bases spanning the gap. Germline CDR1 and CDR2: SGHTA and FQGNSA. This CDR3 contains 13 residues. CDR3 in DNA: TGTGCCACCGCCGGGACTGCCATGTACGAGCAGTACTTC. This gives the protein CATAGTAMYEQYF.

This clone has just a few counts. The same CDR3 also results from other DNA sequences found in this sample. The rearrangement links TRBV18 to TRBJ2-7; 10 bases align to TRBD1. Germline trimming cut 3 bases from V and 2 bases from J; bases unmatched to any gene: 1. This CDR3 spans 14 amino acids. Germline V gene lookup returns CDR1 KGHSH and CDR2 LQKENI. CDR3 in DNA: TGTGCCAGCTCACCGGACAGGGGGGCCTACGAGCAGTACTTC. Translation: CASSPDRGAYEQYF.

V is TRBV30 and J is TRBJ2-7; a weak D match, TRBD1 (6 bases). V dropped 3 bases and J dropped 2 bases, with 14 bases sitting between them. The CDR3 length is 14 residues. The germline V gene encodes CDR1 GTSNPN and CDR2 SVGIG (reference sequence). The CDR3 spells CAWRPAPGAYEQYF. For the CDR3, the DNA is TGTGCCTGGAGGCCCGCGCCAGGGGCCTACGAGCAGTACTTC. Based on the CDR3 plus reference TRBV30 and TRBJ2-7, the full variable domain is SQTIHQWPATLVQPVGSPLSLECTVEGTSNPNLYWYRQAAGRGLQLLFYSVGIGQISSEVPQNLSASRPQDRQFILSSKKLLLSDSGFYLCAWRPAPGAYEQYFGPGTRLTVT.

This clone was counted a single time. The rearrangement uses TRBV7-2 and TRBJ2-7; 9 positions agree with TRBD2. The CDR3 consists of 15 residues. V was clipped by 1 base and J by 0 bases; unmatched bases: 1. CDR1 is SGHTA, CDR2 FQGNSA, per germline. The DNA for the CDR3 is TGTGCCAGCAGCTTAGGCGGGAGGGCCTCCTACGAGCAGTACTTC. Protein sequence: CASSLGGRASYEQYF. Drawing the rest from reference TRBV7-2 and TRBJ2-7, the complete variable domain is GAGVSQSPSNKVTEKGKDVELRCDPISGHTALYWYRQSLGQGLEFLIYFQGNSAPDKSGLPSDRFSAERTGGSVSTLTIQRTQQEDSAVYLCASSLGGRASYEQYFGPGTRLTVT.

This clone turned up a few times. The genes are TRBV4-1 and TRBJ1-2; D unresolved. V shed 0 bases and J shed 3 bases, with 14 bases lying between them. This CDR3 has 16 amino acids. The V gene's germline CDR1 is MGHRA and CDR2 YSYEKL. CDR3 DNA: TGCGCCAGCAGCCAAGATCCAACGGTCAAGTACTATGGCTACACCTTC. This encodes CASSQDPTVKYYGYTF.

The chain couples TRBV19 to TRBJ2-6; D not certain. V lost 5 bases to trimming and J lost 7 bases, with 12 bases between them. Germline V gives CDR1 LNHDA, CDR2 SQIVND (reference sequence). This CDR3 is built from 14 residues. The CDR3 loop reads CASSSSGYANVLTF. Written as DNA, the CDR3 is TGTGCCAGTAGTTCCTCAGGATACGCCAACGTCCTGACTTTC.

This chain joins TRBV7-8 and TRBJ2-7; 8 positions agree with TRBD1. CDR3 length equals 15 residues. After removal of 1 base from V and 5 bases from J, the junction contained 7 bases not matched to a gene. Germline loops: CDR1 SGHVS, CDR2 FQNEAQ. The DNA of the CDR3 is TGTGCCAGCAGCTTAGGCAGGGGGCTGATCCACGAGCAGTACTTC. It specifies CASSLGRGLIHEQYF.

This chain joins TRBV29-1 and TRBJ1-1; 10 positions match TRBD1. CDR3 length equals 11 residues. Germline values: CDR1 SQVTM, CDR2 ANQGSEA. The junction had 4 bases not matched to a gene; V was cut back by 4 bases and J by 11 bases. The CDR3 protein is CSVGGDRGAFF. The CDR3 DNA reads as TGCAGCGTTGGCGGGGACAGGGGTGCTTTCTTT.

This sequence joins TRBV5-1 and TRBJ2-2, with D hard to call. Germline V lookup: CDR1 SGHRS, CDR2 YFSETQ. This CDR3 region has 14 residues. Trimming removed 0 bases at V and 6 bases at J, with 9 bases between. CDR3 residues: CASSLVVGAGELFF. The CDR3 region has the DNA TGCGCCAGCAGCTTGGTGGTGGGCGCCGGGGAGCTGTTTTTT. Based on the CDR3 plus reference TRBV5-1 and TRBJ2-2, the full variable domain is KAGVTQTPRYLIKTRGQQVTLSCSPISGHRSVSWYQQTPGQGLQFLFEYFSETQRNKGNFPGRFSGRQFSNSRSEMNVSTLELGDSALYLCASSLVVGAGELFFGEGSRLTVL.

The chain links TRBV6-5 to TRBJ2-2; 9 bases align to TRBD2. V trimming: 6 bases; J trimming: 7 bases; junction bases outside the gene matches: 9. Germline V gene lookup returns CDR1 MNHEY and CDR2 SVGAGI. The CDR3 sequence is 15 residues long. In nucleotides, the CDR3 is TGTGCCAGCAGAAAAGGGACTAGCTGGGGCGGGGAGCTGTTTTTT. Translation: CASRKGTSWGGELFF.

This clone has more than one count but fewer than ten. The V gene is TRBV11-2, the J gene TRBJ2-5, with 7 bases identical to TRBD2. V trimming: 1 base; J trimming: 7 bases; junction bases outside the gene matches: 6. Germline CDR1 and CDR2: SGHAT and FQNNGV. The CDR3 is 14 amino acids. The CDR3 protein is CASSLVRGVWTQYF. CDR3 coding DNA: TGTGCCAGCAGCTTAGTCCGGGGGGTATGGACCCAGTACTTC.

This clone was seen more than once but under ten times. This chain joins TRBV30 and TRBJ2-3; possible D gene TRBD1, 5 bases. Germline V lookup: CDR1 GTSNPN, CDR2 SVGIG (reference sequence). With 2 bases removed from V and 1 base from J, the gap between germline ends came to 10 bases. The CDR3 extends over 14 amino acids. CDR3 coding DNA: TGTGCCTGGAGTAGCGAAGGGGGCACAGATACGCAGTATTTT. Amino acid sequence: CAWSSEGGTDTQYF.

This clone was seen only a few times. As DNA, the CDR3 is TGTGCCAGCAGCCCGATTCGAGGAGCCTATGGCTACACCTTC. Amino acids: CASSPIRGAYGYTF. This chain connects TRBV14 to TRBJ1-2; D remains ambiguous. V was cut by 4 bases and J by 4 bases, with 13 bases left in between. The CDR3 sequence is 14 residues long. Germline V gene data show CDR1 as SGHDN and CDR2 as FVKESK.

CDR3 nucleotide sequence: TGTGCCAGCAGCTTGGATAGCGGGAGGGCCGTCTCCGGGGAGCTGTTTTTT. The encoded protein is CASSLDSGRAVSGELFF. This sequence joins TRBV5-4 and TRBJ2-2, with TRBD2 matching over 11 bases. Unmatched junction bases numbered 7, after V lost 0 bases and J lost 6 bases. This CDR3 is built from 17 residues. In germline, CDR1 is SGHNT, CDR2 YYREEE (reference sequence).

Here the CDR3 DNA reads TGCGCCAGCAGCCCCGGACAGGGGGCAAGGACTGAAGCTTTCTTT. Translated, it gives CASSPGQGARTEAFF. The chain employs TRBV5-1 and TRBJ1-1, with 11 nucleotides matching TRBD1. The V gene end was trimmed by 4 bases and the J gene end by 5 bases; junction bases not matched to a gene: 7. This CDR3 has 15 amino acids. Looked up from germline, CDR1 is SGHRS and CDR2 is YFSETQ.

V is TRBV9 and J is TRBJ2-3, with TRBD2 identical over 9 bases. Trimming took 3 bases from V and 5 from J; bases not matched to a gene: 4. The CDR3 has 14 amino acids. Germline V CDR1 and CDR2: SGDLS, YYNGEE. The DNA for the CDR3 is TGTGCCAGCAGCGCCGAAGCGGGAGGAGATACGCAGTATTTT. This encodes CASSAEAGGDTQYF.

This clone was detected only a few times. The rearrangement links TRBV21-1 to TRBJ2-5; TRBD1, the D gene given by the table, was not confirmed from the DNA. TRBV21-1 is assigned pseudogene status. This CDR3 has 15 residues. The CDR3 loop reads CASSPRLGQGTTQYF. The CDR3 DNA follows: TGTGCCAGCAGTCCCCGCCTGGGACAGGGAACGACCCAGTACTTC.

This clone was detected only once. This chain links TRBV4-2 with TRBJ2-1, with TRBD1 matching over 7 bases. The CDR3 has 14 amino acids. Germline V gene lookup returns CDR1 LGHNA and CDR2 YNFKEQ. V was clipped by 4 bases and J by 5 bases; unmatched bases: 5. The chain's CDR3 is CASSPWTGNNEQFF. For the CDR3, the DNA is TGTGCCAGCAGCCCATGGACAGGTAACAATGAGCAGTTCTTC.

The rearrangement joins TRBV28 to TRBJ2-7; 9 bases line up with TRBD1. Germline CDR1 is MDHEN and CDR2 is SYDVKM. Trimming removed 5 bases from V and 6 bases from J; junction bases left unmatched: 8. The CDR3 runs to 14 residues. CDR3 DNA: TGTGCCAGCAGTCCATCCGGGACAGGGATCGAGCAGTACTTC. Protein: CASSPSGTGIEQYF.

This clone was counted only a few times. This chain joins TRBV5-1 and TRBJ2-1; the D gene is possibly TRBD1 (6 bases). Germline V gene data show CDR1 as SGHRS and CDR2 as YFSETQ. CDR3 length equals 14 residues. With 0 bases removed from V and 8 bases from J, the gap between germline ends came to 12 bases. CDR3 loop: CASSLVFEGDEQFF. The CDR3 DNA sequence: TGCGCCAGCAGCTTGGTATTTGAGGGGGATGAGCAGTTCTTC.

This chain connects TRBV5-1 to TRBJ1-1, with D possibly being TRBD1 (5 bases). The ends were cut back, 3 bases at V and 6 bases at J, with 6 bases in the middle. This CDR3 is built from 11 residues. Germline V lookup: CDR1 SGHRS, CDR2 YFSETQ. In DNA form, the CDR3 reads TGCGCCAGCAGCTGGGGCCCTGAAGCTTTCTTT. Protein: CASSWGPEAFF. Combining the CDR3 with reference TRBV5-1 and TRBJ1-1 gives the whole variable domain KAGVTQTPRYLIKTRGQQVTLSCSPISGHRSVSWYQQTPGQGLQFLFEYFSETQRNKGNFPGRFSGRQFSNSRSEMNVSTLELGDSALYLCASSWGPEAFFGQGTRLTVV.

This clone showed up just a few times. This chain connects TRBV9 to TRBJ1-2, with D possibly matching TRBD1 (5 bases). V lost 7 bases, J lost 7 bases, and 17 bases lay in between. The germline V gene has CDR1 SGDLS and CDR2 YYNGEE. This CDR3 contains 13 residues. The DNA for the CDR3 is TGTGCCAGCGCTCGACAGACATCTTCTGGCTACACCTTC. Translation gives CASARQTSSGYTF.

The chain recombines TRBV11-2 with TRBJ1-1, with a possible D match to TRBD1 (5 bases). Per germline, CDR1 SGHAT and CDR2 FQNNGV. The CDR3 length is 15 residues. V dropped 0 bases and J dropped 4 bases, with 12 bases sitting between them. The CDR3 DNA follows: TGTGCCAGCAGCTTAGAGGGGGGGACGGGCACTGAAGCTTTCTTT. Amino acids: CASSLEGGTGTEAFF.

The sample holds a few counts of this clone. This chain joins TRBV7-2 and TRBJ2-1; TRBD2 might be the D (6 bases). Germline V CDR1 and CDR2: SGHTA, FQGNSA. The CDR3 has 13 amino acids. Trimming removed 8 bases from V and 0 bases from J, with 8 bases in between. The CDR3 region is CASGSGSYNEQFF. DNA for the CDR3: TGTGCCAGCGGTAGCGGCTCCTACAATGAGCAGTTCTTC.